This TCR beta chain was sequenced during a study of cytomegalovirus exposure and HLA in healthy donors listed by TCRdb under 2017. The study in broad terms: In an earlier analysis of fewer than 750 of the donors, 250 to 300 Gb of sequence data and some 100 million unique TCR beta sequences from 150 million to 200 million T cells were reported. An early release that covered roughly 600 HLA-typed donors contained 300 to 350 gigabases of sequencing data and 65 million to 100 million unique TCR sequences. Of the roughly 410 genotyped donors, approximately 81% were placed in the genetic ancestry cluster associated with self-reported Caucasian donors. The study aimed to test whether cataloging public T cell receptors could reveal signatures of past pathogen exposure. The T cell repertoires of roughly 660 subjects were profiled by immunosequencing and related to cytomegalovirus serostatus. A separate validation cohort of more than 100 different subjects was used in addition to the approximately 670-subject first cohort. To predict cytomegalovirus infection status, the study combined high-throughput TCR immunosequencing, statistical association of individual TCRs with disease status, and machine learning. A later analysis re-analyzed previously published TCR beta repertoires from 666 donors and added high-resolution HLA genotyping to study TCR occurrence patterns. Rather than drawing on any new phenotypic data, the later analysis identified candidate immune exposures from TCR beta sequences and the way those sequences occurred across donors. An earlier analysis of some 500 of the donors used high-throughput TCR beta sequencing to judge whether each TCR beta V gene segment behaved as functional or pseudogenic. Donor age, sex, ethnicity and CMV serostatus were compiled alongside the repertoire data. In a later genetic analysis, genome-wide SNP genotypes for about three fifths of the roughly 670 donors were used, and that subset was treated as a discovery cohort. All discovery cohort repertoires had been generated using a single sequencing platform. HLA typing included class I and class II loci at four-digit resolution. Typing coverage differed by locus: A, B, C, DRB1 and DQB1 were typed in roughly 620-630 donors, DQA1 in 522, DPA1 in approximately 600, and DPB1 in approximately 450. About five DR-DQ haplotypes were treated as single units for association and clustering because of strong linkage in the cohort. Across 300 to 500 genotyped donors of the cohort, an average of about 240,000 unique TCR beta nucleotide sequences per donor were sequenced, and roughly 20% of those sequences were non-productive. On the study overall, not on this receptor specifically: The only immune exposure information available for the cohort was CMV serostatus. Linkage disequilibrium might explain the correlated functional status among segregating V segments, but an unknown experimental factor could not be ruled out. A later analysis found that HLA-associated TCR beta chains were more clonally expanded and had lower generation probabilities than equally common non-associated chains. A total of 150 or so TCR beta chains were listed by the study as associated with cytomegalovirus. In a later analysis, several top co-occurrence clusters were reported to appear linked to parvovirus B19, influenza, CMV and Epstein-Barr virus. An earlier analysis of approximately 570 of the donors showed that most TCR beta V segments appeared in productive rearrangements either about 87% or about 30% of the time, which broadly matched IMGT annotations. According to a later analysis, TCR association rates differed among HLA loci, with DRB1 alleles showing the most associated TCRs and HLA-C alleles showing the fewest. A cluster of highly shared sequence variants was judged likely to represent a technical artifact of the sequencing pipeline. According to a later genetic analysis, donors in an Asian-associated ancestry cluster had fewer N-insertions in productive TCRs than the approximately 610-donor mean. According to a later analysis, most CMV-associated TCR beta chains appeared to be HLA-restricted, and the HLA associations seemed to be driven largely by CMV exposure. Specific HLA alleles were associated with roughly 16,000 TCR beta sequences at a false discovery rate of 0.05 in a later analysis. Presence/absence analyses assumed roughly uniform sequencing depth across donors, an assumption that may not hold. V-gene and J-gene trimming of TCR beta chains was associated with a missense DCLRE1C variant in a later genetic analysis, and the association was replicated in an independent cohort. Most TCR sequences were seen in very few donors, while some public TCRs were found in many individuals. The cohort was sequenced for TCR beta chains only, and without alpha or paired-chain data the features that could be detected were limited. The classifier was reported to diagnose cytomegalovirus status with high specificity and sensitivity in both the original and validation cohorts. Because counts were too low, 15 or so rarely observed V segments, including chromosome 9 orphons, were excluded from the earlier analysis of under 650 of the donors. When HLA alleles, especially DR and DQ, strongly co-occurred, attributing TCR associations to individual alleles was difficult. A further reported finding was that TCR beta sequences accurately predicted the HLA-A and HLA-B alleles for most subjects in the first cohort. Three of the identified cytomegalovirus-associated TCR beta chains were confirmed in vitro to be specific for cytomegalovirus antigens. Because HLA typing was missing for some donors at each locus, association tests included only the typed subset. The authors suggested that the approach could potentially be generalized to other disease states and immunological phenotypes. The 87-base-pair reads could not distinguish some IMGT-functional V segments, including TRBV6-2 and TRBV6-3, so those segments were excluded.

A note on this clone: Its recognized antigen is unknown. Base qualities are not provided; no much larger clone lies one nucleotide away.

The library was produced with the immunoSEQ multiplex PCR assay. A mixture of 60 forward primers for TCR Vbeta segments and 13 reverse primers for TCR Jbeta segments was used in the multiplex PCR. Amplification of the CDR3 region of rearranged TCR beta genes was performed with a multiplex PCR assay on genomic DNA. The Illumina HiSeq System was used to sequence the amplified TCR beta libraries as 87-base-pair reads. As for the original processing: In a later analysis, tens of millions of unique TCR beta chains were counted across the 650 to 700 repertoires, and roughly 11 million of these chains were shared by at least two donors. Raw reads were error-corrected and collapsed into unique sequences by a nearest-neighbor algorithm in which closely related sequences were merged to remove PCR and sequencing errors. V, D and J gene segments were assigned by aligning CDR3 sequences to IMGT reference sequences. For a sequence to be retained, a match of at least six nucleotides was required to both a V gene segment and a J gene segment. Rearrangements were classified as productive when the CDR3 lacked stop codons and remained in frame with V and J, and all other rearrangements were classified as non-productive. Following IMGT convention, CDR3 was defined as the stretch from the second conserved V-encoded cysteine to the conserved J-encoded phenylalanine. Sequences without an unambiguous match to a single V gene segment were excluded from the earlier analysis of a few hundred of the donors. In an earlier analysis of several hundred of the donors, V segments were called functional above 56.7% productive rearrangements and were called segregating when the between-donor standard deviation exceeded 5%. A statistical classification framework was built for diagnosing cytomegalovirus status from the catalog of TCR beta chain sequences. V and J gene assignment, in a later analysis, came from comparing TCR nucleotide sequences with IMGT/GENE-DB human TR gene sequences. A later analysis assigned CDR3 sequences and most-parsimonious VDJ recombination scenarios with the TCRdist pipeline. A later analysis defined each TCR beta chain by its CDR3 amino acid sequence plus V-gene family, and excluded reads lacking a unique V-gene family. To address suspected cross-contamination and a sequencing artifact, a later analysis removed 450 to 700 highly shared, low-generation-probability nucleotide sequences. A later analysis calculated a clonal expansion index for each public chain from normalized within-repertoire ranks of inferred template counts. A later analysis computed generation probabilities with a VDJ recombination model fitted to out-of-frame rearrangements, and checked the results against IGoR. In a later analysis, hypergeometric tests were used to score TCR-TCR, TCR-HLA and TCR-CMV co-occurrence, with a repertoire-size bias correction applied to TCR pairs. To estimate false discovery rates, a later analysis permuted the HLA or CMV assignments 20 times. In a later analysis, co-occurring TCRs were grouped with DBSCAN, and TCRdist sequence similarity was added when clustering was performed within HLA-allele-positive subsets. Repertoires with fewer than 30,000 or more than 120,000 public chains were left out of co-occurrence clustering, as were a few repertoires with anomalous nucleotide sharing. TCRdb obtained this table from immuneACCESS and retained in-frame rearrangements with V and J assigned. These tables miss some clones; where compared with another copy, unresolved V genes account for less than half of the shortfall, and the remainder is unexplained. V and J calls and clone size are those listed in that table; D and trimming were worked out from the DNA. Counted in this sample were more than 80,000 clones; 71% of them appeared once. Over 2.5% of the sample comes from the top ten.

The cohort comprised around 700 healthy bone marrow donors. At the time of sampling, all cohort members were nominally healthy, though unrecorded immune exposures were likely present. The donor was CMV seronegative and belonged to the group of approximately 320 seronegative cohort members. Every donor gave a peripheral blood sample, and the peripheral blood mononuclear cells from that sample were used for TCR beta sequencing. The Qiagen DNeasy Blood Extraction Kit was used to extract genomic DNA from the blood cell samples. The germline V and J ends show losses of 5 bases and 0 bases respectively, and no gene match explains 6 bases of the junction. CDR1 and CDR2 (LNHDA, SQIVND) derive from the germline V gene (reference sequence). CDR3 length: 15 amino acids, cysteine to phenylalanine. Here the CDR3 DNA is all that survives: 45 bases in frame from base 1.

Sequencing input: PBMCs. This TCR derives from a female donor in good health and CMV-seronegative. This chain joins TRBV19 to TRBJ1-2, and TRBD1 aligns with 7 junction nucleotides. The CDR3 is CASSPGTATNYGYTF. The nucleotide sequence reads TGTGCCAGTAGTCCGGGGACAGCTACTAACTATGGCTACACCTTC.